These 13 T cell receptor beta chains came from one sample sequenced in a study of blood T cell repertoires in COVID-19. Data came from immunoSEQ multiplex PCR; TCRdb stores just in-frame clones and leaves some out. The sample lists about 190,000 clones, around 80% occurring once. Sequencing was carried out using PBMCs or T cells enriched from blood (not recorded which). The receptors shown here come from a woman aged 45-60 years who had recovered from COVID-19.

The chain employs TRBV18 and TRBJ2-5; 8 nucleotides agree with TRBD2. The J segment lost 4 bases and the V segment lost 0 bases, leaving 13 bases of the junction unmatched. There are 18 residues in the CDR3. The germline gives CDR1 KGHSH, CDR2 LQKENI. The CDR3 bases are TGTGCCAGCTCACCACCAGACCGGAGCGGGAGATTAGTAGAGACCCAGTACTTC. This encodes CASSPPDRSGRLVETQYF.

CDR3 nucleotides: TGTGCCAGCAGTTCCCGTGGCGGAGCGACCTACAATGAGCAGTTCTTC. Protein: CASSSRGGATYNEQFF. The chain employs TRBV6-2 or TRBV6-3 and TRBJ2-1; the D is unclear. V was shortened by 4 bases and J by 2 bases, with 15 bases between the two germline ends. This CDR3 comprises 16 residues. Germline V lookup: CDR1 MNHEY, CDR2 SVGEGT.

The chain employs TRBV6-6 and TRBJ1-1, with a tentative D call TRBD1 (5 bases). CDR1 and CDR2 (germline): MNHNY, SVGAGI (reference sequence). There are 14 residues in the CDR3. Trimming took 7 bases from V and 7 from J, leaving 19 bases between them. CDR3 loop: CASTAGGFIGEAFF. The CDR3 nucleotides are TGTGCCAGCACCGCCGGGGGGTTTATTGGTGAAGCTTTCTTT.

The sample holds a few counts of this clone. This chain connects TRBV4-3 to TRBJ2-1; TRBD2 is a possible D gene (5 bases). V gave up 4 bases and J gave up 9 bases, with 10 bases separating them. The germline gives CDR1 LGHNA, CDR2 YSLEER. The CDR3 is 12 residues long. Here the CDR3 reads CASSPLGGEQFF. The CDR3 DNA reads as TGCGCCAGCAGCCCCCTTGGAGGTGAGCAGTTCTTC.

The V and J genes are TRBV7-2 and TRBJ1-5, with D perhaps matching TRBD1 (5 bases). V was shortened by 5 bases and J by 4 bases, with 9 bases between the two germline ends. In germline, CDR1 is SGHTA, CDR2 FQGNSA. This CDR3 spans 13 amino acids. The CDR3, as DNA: TGTGCCAGCAGCCCCCAGGGAAATCAGCCCCAGCATTTT. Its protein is CASSPQGNQPQHF. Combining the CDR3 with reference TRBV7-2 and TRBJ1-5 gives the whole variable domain GAGVSQSPSNKVTEKGKDVELRCDPISGHTALYWYRQSLGQGLEFLIYFQGNSAPDKSGLPSDRFSAERTGGSVSTLTIQRTQQEDSAVYLCASSPQGNQPQHFGDGTRLSIL.

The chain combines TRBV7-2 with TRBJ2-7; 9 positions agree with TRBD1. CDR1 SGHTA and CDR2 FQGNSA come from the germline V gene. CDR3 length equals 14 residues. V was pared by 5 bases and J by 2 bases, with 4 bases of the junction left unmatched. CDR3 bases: TGTGCCAGCAGCCCCGGACAGGGGCCCTACGAGCAGTACTTC. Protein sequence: CASSPGQGPYEQYF.

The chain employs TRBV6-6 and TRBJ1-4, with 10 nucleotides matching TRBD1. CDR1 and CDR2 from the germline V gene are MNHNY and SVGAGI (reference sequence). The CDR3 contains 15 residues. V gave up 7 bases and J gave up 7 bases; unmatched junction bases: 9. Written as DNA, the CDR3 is TGTGCCAGCAATCGGGACAGGGGTGTCAGTGAAAAACTGTTTTTT. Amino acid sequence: CASNRDRGVSEKLFF.

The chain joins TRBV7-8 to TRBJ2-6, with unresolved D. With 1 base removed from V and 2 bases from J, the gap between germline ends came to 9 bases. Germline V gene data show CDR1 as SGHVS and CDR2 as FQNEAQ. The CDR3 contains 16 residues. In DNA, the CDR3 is TGTGCCAGCAGCTTAGGCGCGATGGCTGGGGCCAACGTCCTGACTTTC. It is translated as CASSLGAMAGANVLTF.

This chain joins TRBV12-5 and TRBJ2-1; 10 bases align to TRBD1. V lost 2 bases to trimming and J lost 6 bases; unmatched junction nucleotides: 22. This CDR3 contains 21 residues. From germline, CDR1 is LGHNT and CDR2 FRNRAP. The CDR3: CASGLIWTGGRSTSVTNEQFF. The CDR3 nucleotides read TGTGCTAGTGGTTTGATCTGGACAGGGGGGAGATCTACCTCAGTTACCAATGAGCAGTTCTTC.

The CDR3 nucleotides are TGTGCCAGCAGTTACCCCGAGGTGAGAGGGAAGGGCTACACCTTC. Translating it yields CASSYPEVRGKGYTF. The chain links TRBV6-5 to TRBJ1-2; no clear D gene. The germline V gene encodes CDR1 MNHEY and CDR2 SVGAGI. With 2 bases removed from V and 8 bases from J, the gap between germline ends came to 18 bases. This CDR3 has 15 amino acids.

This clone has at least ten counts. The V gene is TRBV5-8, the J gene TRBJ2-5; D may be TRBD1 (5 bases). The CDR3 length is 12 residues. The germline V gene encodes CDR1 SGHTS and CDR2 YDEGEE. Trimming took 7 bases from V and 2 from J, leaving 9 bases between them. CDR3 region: CASGRQQETQYF. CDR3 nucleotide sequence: TGTGCCAGCGGCAGACAGCAAGAGACCCAGTACTTC.

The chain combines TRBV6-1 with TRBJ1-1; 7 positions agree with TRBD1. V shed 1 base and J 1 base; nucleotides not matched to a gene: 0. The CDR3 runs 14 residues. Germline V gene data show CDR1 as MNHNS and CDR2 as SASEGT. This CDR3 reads CASSEGQGNTEAFF. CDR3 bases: TGTGCCAGCAGTGAAGGACAGGGGAACACTGAAGCTTTCTTT.

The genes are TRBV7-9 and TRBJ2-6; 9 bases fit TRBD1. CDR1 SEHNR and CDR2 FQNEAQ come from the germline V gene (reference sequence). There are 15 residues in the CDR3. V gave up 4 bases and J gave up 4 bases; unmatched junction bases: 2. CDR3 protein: CASSYRGLGANVLTF. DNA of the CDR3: TGTGCCAGCAGCTACAGGGGGCTAGGGGCCAACGTCCTGACTTTC.